This record looks at one T cell receptor beta chain sequence and its context. This entry belongs to a study of tumor-infiltrating lymphocytes in primary liver carcinoma. The tissue used was unsorted bulk material of about 19-30 mg. RNA and DNA were co-extracted from it with the AllPrep DNA/RNA mini kit. cDNA specific to TCR beta was made from 450 to 500 ng of total RNA, with a constant-region primer employed for priming. Construction of TCR beta libraries relied on three successive nested multiplex PCR rounds employing slightly modified ARM-PCR. TRBV1-TRBV30 forward primers and a C-beta reverse primer were used in the first two PCR rounds, which each ran for approximately 11 cycles. TCRdb re-called the multiplex PCR reads through MiXCR, storing one row per CDR3 protein. The profile covers 30,000 to 40,000 distinct CDR3 sequences, with roughly 80% appearing a single time and around 15% taken by the ten largest.

The CDR3 runs to 16 residues. Germline V lookup: CDR1 SQVTM, CDR2 ANQGSEA. The specimen sequenced was liver tumor tissue from sampling region 4. The subset is: tumor region T4, right-lateral pole. The clonotype was recovered from a man aged 40-55 years with primary liver carcinoma and hepatitis B virus infection. The genes are TRBV29-1 and TRBJ2-7; TRBD1 agrees at 8 bases. CDR3 sequence: CSTMTSGTGTSYEQYF. DNA of the CDR3: TGCAGTACCATGACATCTGGGACAGGCACTTCCTACGAGCAGTACTTC.